The rows below give T cell receptor beta chains drawn from one sample of a study of cytomegalovirus exposure and HLA in healthy donors. Profiling relied on immunoSEQ multiplex PCR, and the TCRdb table lists in-frame clones only, not all of them. The sample has approximately 160,000 clones, approximately 96% seen once. The sequenced sample was PBMCs. These receptors were collected from a woman aged 18-35 years in good health and CMV-seronegative. CDR3s include the opening cysteine and the closing phenylalanine or tryptophan. D genes are given only for firm matches. Part of the rows lack a size; the others show once, few, many or a class for expanded clones.

>TRBJ1-5|.|.|TRBV7-2
CASSFQGNNQPQHF
TGTGCCAGCAGCTTCCAGGGGAACAATCAGCCCCAGCATTTT
>TRBJ1-2|.|.|TRBV7-2
CASSLGGQNYGYTF
TGTGCCAGCAGCTTAGGTGGGCAGAACTATGGCTACACCTTC
>TRBJ2-3|.|.|TRBV5-5
CASSLALQGWDTQYF
TGTGCCAGCAGCCTTGCCCTTCAGGGGTGGGATACGCAGTATTTT
>TRBJ2-5|.|.|TRBV7-6
CASSPLTAVQETQYF
TGTGCCAGCAGCCCCCTGACAGCCGTCCAAGAGACCCAGTACTTC
>TRBJ1-1|.|.|TRBV6-1
CASSAHLLNTEAFF
TGTGCCAGCAGTGCCCACCTATTGAACACTGAAGCTTTCTTT
>TRBJ1-2|.|few|TRBV20-1
CSVLGSGGYTF
TGCAGTGTCTTGGGCAGTGGCGGCTACACCTTC
>TRBJ2-5|.|.|TRBV20-1
CSARHGETQYF
TGCAGTGCTAGACACGGGGAGACCCAGTACTTC
>TRBJ1-2|TRBD1|once|TRBV27
CASSIDRANYGYTF
TGTGCCAGCAGTATAGACAGGGCTAACTATGGCTACACCTTC
>TRBJ2-5|TRBD2|.|TRBV18
CASSVPGLAGPSRTQYF
TGTGCCAGCTCAGTACCGGGACTAGCGGGGCCCTCCAGGACCCAGTACTTC
>TRBJ1-5|.|.|TRBV4-1
CASSQDRGGSQHF
TGCGCCAGCAGCCAAGATCGAGGAGGGTCCCAGCATTTT
>TRBJ2-7|.|.|TRBV7-9
CASSLEGGGYEQYF
TGTGCCAGCAGCTTAGAAGGGGGTGGCTACGAGCAGTACTTC
>TRBJ2-7|.|.|TRBV11-1
CASSLVLGQTDEQYF
TGTGCCAGCAGCTTAGTTTTGGGCCAGACGGACGAGCAGTACTTC
>TRBJ1-2|TRBD1|once|TRBV4-2
CASSQAYAGGYYGYTF
TGTGCCAGCAGCCAAGCGTACGCAGGGGGGTACTATGGCTACACCTTC
>TRBJ2-3|TRBD1|.|TRBV15
CATSGGGTGGSTDTQYF
TGTGCCACCAGCGGAGGCGGGACAGGGGGCAGCACAGATACGCAGTATTTT
>TRBJ2-3|TRBD2|.|TRBV7-3
CASSLMAFGLAGSTDTQYF
TGTGCCAGCAGCTTAATGGCCTTTGGACTAGCGGGGAGCACAGATACGCAGTATTTT
>TRBJ2-7|.|once|TRBV9
CASSFGQQSYEQYF
TGTGCCAGCAGCTTCGGACAGCAGTCCTACGAGCAGTACTTC
>TRBJ2-1|.|.|TRBV29-1
CSVRPLASTYNEQFF
TGCAGCGTTCGCCCTCTAGCGTCGACCTACAATGAGCAGTTCTTC
>TRBJ2-2|.|once|TRBV30
CASAPDTNTGELFF
TGTGCCTCCGCTCCCGACACGAACACCGGGGAGCTGTTTTTT
>TRBJ1-2|TRBD1|.|TRBV4-2
CASSRGQGDGYTF
TGTGCCAGCAGCCGCGGACAGGGCGATGGCTACACCTTC
>TRBJ2-7|.|.|TRBV5-6
CASSFLEGVNYEQYF
TGTGCCAGCAGCTTTTTGGAGGGAGTGAACTACGAGCAGTACTTC
>TRBJ2-7|.|.|TRBV19
CASSIDRRAGSEQYF
TGTGCCAGTAGTATAGATCGGAGGGCAGGGTCCGAGCAGTACTTC
>TRBJ1-6|.|.|TRBV5-6
CASSFMTYNSPLHF
TGTGCCAGCAGCTTTATGACTTATAATTCACCCCTCCACTTT
>TRBJ1-1|TRBD1|.|TRBV14
CASSRDRIRGDEAFF
TGTGCCAGCAGCCGGGACAGGATAAGGGGTGATGAAGCTTTCTTT
>TRBJ2-3|TRBD1|.|TRBV5-1
CASSWTGVGDTQYF
TGCGCCAGCAGCTGGACAGGGGTTGGTGATACGCAGTATTTT
>TRBJ2-7|TRBD2|.|TRBV6-1
CASRGTSGSYEQYF
TGTGCCAGCAGAGGGACTAGCGGCTCCTACGAGCAGTACTTC
>TRBJ2-5|TRBD2|once|TRBV7-2
CASSTRTSQAETQYF
TGTGCCAGCAGCACTCGGACTAGTCAGGCGGAGACCCAGTACTTC
>TRBJ1-1|TRBD1|.|TRBV14
CASSHPTGGKMNTEAFF
TGTGCCAGCAGCCACCCGACAGGGGGGAAGATGAACACTGAAGCTTTCTTT
>TRBJ1-3|.|.|TRBV5-1
CASSPPTGGNSGNTIYF
TGCGCCAGCAGCCCACCTACGGGGGGAAATTCTGGAAACACCATATATTTT
>TRBJ1-1|.|.|TRBV29-1
CSVGTELGTEAFF
TGCAGCGTTGGGACAGAACTGGGCACTGAAGCTTTCTTT
>TRBJ2-7|TRBD1|.|TRBV9
CASSVGQGWEQYF
TGTGCCAGCAGCGTAGGACAGGGATGGGAGCAGTACTTC
>TRBJ2-2|.|.|TRBV6-5
CASSRGQYTGELFF
TGTGCCAGCAGCCGAGGACAGTACACCGGGGAGCTGTTTTTT
>TRBJ2-1|TRBD2|.|TRBV7-6
CASSPRASTSKNEQFF
TGTGCCAGCAGCCCGAGGGCATCGACTAGCAAGAATGAGCAGTTCTTC
>TRBJ1-1|.|.|TRBV27
CASSLGLNTGTEAFF
TGTGCCAGCAGTTTAGGCCTCAACACGGGGACTGAAGCTTTCTTT
>TRBJ2-2|.|.|TRBV19
CASSNAGFGELFF
TGTGCCAGTAGTAACGCAGGGTTCGGGGAGCTGTTTTTT
>TRBJ2-7|.|.|TRBV9
CASGPGNDYEQYF
TGTGCCAGTGGGCCCGGGAATGACTACGAGCAGTACTTC
>TRBJ1-2|.|.|TRBV6-5
CASSPSGGYGYTF
TGTGCCAGCAGTCCTTCGGGGGGCTATGGCTACACCTTC
>TRBJ2-1|TRBD1|.|TRBV2
CASSAQGSSYNEQFF
TGTGCCAGCAGTGCACAGGGGAGCTCCTACAATGAGCAGTTCTTC
>TRBJ2-7|.|once|TRBV7-2
CASTISPGSYEQYF
TGTGCCAGCACCATATCGCCGGGGTCCTACGAGCAGTACTTC
>TRBJ2-2|.|.|TRBV27
CASKTLNTGELFF
TGTGCCAGCAAGACACTGAACACCGGGGAGCTGTTTTTT
>TRBJ1-4|TRBD1|.|TRBV5-1
CASCTGTGNEKLFF
TGCGCCAGCTGCACCGGGACAGGGAACGAAAAACTGTTTTTT
>TRBJ1-1|.|.|TRBV6-5
CASSFARLRNTEAFF
TGTGCCAGCAGTTTCGCTCGACTCCGGAACACTGAAGCTTTCTTT
>TRBJ2-3|.|.|TRBV9
CASSVGPGVFTDTQYF
TGTGCCAGCAGCGTAGGTCCGGGGGTTTTCACAGATACGCAGTATTTT
>TRBJ2-1|.|.|TRBV7-2
CASSLAGATNEQFF
TGTGCCAGCAGCCTTGCGGGGGCCACCAATGAGCAGTTCTTC